This entry lists 3 T cell receptor beta chains sequenced from one sample in a study of T cell repertoires in cytomegalovirus infection. TCRdb re-derived calls from the reads in MiXCR, one entry per CDR3 protein. The sample consists of 150,000 to 200,000 distinct CDR3 sequences, approximately 15% of them appearing once. Specimen: PBMCs. These receptors originate from a human donor in good health (CMV status not recorded). Some clones in this sample may be carry-over from other donors' samples.

This chain joins TRBV6-1 and TRBJ2-7; 7 positions match TRBD1. CDR1 MNHNS and CDR2 SASEGT come from the germline V gene. The CDR3 length is 16 residues. Trimming took 5 bases from V and 4 from J; bases not matched to a gene: 14. The DNA for the CDR3 is TGTGCCAGCAGTCTAAATTCCGGGACAGAAAATTACGAGCAGTACTTC. Its translation is CASSLNSGTENYEQYF.

This clonotype was seen many times. The gene calls are TRBV7-8 and TRBJ2-1, with D hard to call. From germline, CDR1 is SGHVS and CDR2 FQNEAQ. V was cut by 5 bases and J by 9 bases, with 17 bases left in between. CDR3 length equals 14 residues. CDR3 residues: CASSQVGFKGEQFF. The DNA of the CDR3 is TGTGCCAGCAGCCAAGTGGGGTTTAAGGGTGAGCAGTTCTTC. Filled out from reference TRBV7-8 and TRBJ2-1, the complete variable domain reads GAGVSQSPRYKVAKRGQDVALRCDPISGHVSLFWYQQALGQGPEFLTYFQNEAQLDKSGLPSDRFFAERPEGSVSTLKIQRTQQEDSAVYLCASSQVGFKGEQFFGPGTRLTVL.

This clonotype has a handful of counts. The rearrangement uses TRBV25-1 and TRBJ1-2, with 7 bases fitting TRBD1. The CDR3 runs to 14 residues. Germline V gene data show CDR1 as MGHDK and CDR2 as SYGVNS. The V gene end was trimmed by 6 bases and the J gene end by 0 bases; junction bases not matched to a gene: 4. The CDR3 region has the DNA TGTGCCAGCAGAGACAGGGAGACTAACTATGGCTACACCTTC. Its protein product is CASRDRETNYGYTF.